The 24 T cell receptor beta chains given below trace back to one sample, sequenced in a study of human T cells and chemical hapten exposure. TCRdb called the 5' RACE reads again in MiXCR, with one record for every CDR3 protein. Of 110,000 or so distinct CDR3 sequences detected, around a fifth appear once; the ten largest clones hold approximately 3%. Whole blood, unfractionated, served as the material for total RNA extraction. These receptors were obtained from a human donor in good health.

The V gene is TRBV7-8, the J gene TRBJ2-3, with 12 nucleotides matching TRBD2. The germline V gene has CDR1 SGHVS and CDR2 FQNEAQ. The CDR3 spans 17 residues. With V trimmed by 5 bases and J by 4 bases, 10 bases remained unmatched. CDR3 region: CASSAYSSGRAPDTQYF. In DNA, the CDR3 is TGTGCCAGCAGCGCTTATTCTAGCGGGAGGGCCCCAGATACGCAGTATTTT.

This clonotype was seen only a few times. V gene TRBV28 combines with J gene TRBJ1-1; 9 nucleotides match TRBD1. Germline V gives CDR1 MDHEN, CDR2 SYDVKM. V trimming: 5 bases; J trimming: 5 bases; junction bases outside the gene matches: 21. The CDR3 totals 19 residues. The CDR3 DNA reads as TGTGCCAGCAGTCCGACACCCGGGACAGGGTGGGCAAAGATTACTGAAGCTTTCTTT. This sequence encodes CASSPTPGTGWAKITEAFF.

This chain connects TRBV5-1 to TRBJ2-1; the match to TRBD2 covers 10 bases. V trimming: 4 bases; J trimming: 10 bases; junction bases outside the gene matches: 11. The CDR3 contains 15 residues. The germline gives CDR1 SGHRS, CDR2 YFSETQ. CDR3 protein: CASSPSSSGRLEQFF. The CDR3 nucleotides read TGCGCCAGCAGCCCCTCCTCTAGCGGGAGACTAGAGCAGTTCTTC.

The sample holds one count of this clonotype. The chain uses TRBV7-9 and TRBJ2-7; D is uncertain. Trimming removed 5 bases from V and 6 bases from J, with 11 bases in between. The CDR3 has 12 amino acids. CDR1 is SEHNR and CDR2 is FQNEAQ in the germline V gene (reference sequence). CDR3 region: CASSLEALEQYF. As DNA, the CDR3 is TGTGCCAGCAGCCTAGAGGCACTCGAGCAGTACTTC.

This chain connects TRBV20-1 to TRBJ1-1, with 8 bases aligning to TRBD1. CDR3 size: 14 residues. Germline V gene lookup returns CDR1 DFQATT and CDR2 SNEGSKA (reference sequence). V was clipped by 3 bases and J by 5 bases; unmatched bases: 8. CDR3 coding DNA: TGCAGTGCTAGCGCCCTGGGGGACAGGACTGAAGCTTTCTTT. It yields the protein CSASALGDRTEAFF.

This chain's CDR3 is CASSSRGPRNEKLFF. CDR3 nucleotides: TGTGCCAGCTCTTCCAGGGGGCCCCGGAATGAAAAACTGTTTTTT. The rearrangement links TRBV18 to TRBJ1-4, with 8 bases that match TRBD1. The CDR3 spans 15 residues. CDR1 and CDR2 (germline): KGHSH, LQKENI. J was trimmed by 5 bases and V by 6 bases; bases with no gene match: 8.

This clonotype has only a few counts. CDR3 DNA sequence: TGTGCCAGCAGTACACGACTAGCGGGAGGCCTTTACGAGCAGTACTTC. It yields the protein CASSTRLAGGLYEQYF. The V gene is TRBV28, the J gene TRBJ2-7; 13 positions agree with TRBD2. The CDR3 is 16 amino acids. Unmatched junction bases numbered 8, after V lost 5 bases and J lost 4 bases. Looked up from germline, CDR1 is MDHEN and CDR2 is SYDVKM.

In DNA form, the CDR3 reads TGTGCCAGCCCAGATACGCAGTATTTT. It specifies CASPDTQYF. The V call is TRBV7-9, the J call TRBJ2-3; D is ambiguous. There are 9 residues in the CDR3. Trimming took off 8 bases at V and 4 bases at J, with 1 base between the two ends. The germline CDR1 and CDR2 sequences are SEHNR and FQNEAQ (reference sequence).

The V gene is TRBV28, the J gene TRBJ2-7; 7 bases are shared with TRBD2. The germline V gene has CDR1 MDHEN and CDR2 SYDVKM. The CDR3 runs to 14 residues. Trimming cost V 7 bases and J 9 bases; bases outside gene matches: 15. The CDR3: CASTLRGGAFRQYF. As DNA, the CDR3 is TGTGCCAGCACCTTACGCGGGGGAGCCTTTCGGCAGTACTTC.

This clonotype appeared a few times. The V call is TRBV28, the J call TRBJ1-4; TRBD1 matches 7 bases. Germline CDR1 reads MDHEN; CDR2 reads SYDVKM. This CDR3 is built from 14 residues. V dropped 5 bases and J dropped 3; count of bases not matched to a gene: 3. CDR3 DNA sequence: TGTGCCAGCAGTCAGGGGGGCCCTAATGAAAAACTGTTTTTT. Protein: CASSQGGPNEKLFF.

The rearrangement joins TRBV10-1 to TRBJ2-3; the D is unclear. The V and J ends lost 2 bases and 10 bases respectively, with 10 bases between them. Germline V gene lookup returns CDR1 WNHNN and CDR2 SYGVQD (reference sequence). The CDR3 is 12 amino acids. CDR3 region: CASSEPTRPQYF. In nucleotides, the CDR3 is TGCGCCAGCAGTGAGCCGACTCGCCCGCAGTATTTT.

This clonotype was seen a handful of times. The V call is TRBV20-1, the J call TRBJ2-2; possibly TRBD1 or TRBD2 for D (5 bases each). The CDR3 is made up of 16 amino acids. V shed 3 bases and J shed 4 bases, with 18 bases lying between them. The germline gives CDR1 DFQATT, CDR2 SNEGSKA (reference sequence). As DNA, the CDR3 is TGCAGTGCTAGGCGGCTGGGCGACGGGACCACCGGGGAGCTGTTTTTT. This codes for CSARRLGDGTTGELFF.

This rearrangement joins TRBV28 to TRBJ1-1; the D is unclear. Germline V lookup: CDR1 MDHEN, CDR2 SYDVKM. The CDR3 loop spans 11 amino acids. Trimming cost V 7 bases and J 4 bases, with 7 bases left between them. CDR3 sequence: CASTGRTEAFF. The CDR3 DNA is TGTGCCAGCACCGGGCGCACTGAAGCTTTCTTT.

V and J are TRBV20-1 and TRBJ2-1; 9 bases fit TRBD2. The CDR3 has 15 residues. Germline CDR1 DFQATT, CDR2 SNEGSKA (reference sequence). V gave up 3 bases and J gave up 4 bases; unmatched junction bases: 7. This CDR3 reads CSASYGLARYNEQFF. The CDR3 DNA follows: TGCAGTGCTAGTTATGGACTAGCGCGATACAATGAGCAGTTCTTC.

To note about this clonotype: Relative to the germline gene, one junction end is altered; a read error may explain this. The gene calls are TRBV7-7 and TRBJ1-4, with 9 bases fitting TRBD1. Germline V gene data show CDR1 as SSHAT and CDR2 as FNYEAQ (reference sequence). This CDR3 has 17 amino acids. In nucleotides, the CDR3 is TGTGCTAGCAGCTTCTTGACAGGGGGTGGATCTAATGAAAAACTGTTTTTT. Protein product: CASSFLTGGGSNEKLFF.

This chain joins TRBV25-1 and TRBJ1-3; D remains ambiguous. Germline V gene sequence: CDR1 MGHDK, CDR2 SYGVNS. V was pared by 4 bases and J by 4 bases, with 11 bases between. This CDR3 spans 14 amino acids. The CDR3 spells CASSGTGGGNTIYF. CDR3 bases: TGTGCCAGCAGTGGGACCGGAGGCGGAAACACCATATATTTT.

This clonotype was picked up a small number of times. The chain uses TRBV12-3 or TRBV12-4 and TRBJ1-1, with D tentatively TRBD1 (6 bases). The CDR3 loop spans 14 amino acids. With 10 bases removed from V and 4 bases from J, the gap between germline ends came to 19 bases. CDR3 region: CAIRRGMRGTEAFF. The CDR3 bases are TGTGCCATTCGGAGGGGGATGCGGGGCACTGAAGCTTTCTTT.

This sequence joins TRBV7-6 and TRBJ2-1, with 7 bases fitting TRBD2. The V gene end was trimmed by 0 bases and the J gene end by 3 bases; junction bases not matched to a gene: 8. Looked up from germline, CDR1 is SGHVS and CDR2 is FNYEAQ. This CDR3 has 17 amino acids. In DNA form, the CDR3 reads TGTGCCAGCAGCTTAGCCGTGGGGGGAGGGATCTACAATGAGCAGTTCTTC. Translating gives CASSLAVGGGIYNEQFF.

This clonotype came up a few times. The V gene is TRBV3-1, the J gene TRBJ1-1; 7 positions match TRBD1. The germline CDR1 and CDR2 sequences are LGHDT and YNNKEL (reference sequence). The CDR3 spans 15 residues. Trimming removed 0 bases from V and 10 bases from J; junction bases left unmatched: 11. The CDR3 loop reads CASSQEGGGPRGAFF. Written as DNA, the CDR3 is TGTGCCAGCAGCCAAGAAGGAGGGGGCCCTAGAGGAGCTTTCTTT.

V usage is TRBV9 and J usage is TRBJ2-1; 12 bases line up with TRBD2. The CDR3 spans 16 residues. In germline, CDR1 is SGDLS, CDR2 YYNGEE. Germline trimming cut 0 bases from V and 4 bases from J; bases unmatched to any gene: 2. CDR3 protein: CASSVVGTSGYNEQFF. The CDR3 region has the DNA TGTGCCAGCAGCGTAGTGGGGACTAGCGGGTACAATGAGCAGTTCTTC. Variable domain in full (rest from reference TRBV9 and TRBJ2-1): DSGVTQTPKHLITATGQRVTLRCSPRSGDLSVYWYQQSLDQGLQFLIQYYNGEERAKGNILERFSAQQFPDLHSELNLSSLELGDSALYFCASSVVGTSGYNEQFFGPGTRLTVL.

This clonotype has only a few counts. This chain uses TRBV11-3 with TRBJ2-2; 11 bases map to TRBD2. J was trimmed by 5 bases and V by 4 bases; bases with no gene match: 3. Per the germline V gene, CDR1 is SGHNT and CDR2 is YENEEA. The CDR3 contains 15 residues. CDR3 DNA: TGTGCCAGCAGCTGGGGGACTAGCGGAACCGGGGAGCTGTTTTTT. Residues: CASSWGTSGTGELFF.

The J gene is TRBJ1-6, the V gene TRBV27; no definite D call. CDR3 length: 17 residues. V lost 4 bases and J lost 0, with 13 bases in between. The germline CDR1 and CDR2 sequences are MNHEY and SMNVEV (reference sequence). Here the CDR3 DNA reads TGTGCCAGCAGTTATGACTCCTCGCCCTCCTATAATTCACCCCTCCACTTT. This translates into CASSYDSSPSYNSPLHF.

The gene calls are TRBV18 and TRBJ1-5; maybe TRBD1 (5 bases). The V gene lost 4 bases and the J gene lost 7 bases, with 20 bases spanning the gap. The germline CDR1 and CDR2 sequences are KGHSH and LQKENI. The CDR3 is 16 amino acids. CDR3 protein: CASSLTGSRALQPQHF. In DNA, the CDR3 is TGTGCCAGCTCACTAACAGGCAGTAGGGCCCTCCAGCCCCAGCATTTT.

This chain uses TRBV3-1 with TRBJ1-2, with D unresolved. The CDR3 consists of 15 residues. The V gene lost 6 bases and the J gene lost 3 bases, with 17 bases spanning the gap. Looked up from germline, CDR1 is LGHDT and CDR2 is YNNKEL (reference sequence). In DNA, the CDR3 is TGTGCCAGCAGGGTTTCTATCGGTGGGCACTATGGCTACACCTTC. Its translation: CASRVSIGGHYGYTF.